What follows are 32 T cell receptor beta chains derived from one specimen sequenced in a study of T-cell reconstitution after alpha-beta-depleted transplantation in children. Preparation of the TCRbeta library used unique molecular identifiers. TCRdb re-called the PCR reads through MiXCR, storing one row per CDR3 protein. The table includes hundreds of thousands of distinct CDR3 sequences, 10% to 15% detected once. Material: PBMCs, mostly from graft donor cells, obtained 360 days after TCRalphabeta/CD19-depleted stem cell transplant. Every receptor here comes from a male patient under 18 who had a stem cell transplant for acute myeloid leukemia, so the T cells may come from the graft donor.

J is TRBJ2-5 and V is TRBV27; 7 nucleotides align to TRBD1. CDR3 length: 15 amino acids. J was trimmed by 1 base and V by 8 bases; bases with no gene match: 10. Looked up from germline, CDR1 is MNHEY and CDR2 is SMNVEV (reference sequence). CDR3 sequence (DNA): TGTGCCAGCTGGACGATCAGGGGGACCCAAGAGACCCAGTACTTC. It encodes CASWTIRGTQETQYF.

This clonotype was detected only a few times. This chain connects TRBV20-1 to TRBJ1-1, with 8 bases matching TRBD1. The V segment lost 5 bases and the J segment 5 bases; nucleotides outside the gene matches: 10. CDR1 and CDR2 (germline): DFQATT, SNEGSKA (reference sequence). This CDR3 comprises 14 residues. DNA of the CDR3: TGCAGTGCTGTAGAAACAGGGGGTATAACTGAAGCTTTCTTT. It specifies CSAVETGGITEAFF.

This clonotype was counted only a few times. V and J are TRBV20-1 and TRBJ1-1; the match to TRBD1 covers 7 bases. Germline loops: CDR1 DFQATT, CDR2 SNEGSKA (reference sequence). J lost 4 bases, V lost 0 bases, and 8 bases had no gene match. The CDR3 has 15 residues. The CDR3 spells CSARDWGTVGTEAFF. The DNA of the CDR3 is TGCAGTGCTAGAGATTGGGGGACAGTGGGCACTGAAGCTTTCTTT.

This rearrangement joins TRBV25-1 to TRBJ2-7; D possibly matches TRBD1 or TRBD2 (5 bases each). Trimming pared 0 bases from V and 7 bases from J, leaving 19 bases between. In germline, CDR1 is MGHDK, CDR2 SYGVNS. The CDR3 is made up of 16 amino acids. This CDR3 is CASSEYYGAGWGEQYF. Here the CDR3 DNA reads TGTGCCAGCAGTGAATATTACGGGGCTGGCTGGGGGGAGCAGTACTTC.

The CDR3 spells CASSLGLGRTDRNEQYF. CDR3 sequence (DNA): TGTGCCAGCAGCTTAGGGCTCGGGAGGACCGACAGGAACGAGCAGTACTTC. This chain links TRBV7-2 with TRBJ2-7; the D gene is possibly TRBD2 (7 bases). Germline V gene sequence: CDR1 SGHTA, CDR2 FQGNSA. This CDR3 region has 17 residues. V was shortened by 1 base and J by 5 bases, with 21 bases between the two germline ends.

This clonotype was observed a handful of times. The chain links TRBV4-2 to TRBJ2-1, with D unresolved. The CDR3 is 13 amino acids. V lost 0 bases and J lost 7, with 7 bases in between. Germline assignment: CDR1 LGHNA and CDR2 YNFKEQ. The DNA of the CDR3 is TGTGCCAGCAGCCAAGAAGAAGCAAATGAGCAGTTCTTC. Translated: CASSQEEANEQFF.

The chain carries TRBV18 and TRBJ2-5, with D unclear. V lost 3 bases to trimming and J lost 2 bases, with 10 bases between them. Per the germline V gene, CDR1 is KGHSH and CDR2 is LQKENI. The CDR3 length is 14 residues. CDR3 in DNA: TGTGCCAGCTCACCGGGAAGAGTTCAAGAGACCCAGTACTTC. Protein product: CASSPGRVQETQYF. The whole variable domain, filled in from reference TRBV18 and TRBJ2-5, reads NAGVMQNPRHLVRRRGQEARLRCSPMKGHSHVYWYRQLPEEGLKFMVYLQKENIIDESGMPKERFSAEFPKEGPSILRIQQVVRGDSAAYFCASSPGRVQETQYFGPGTRLLVL.

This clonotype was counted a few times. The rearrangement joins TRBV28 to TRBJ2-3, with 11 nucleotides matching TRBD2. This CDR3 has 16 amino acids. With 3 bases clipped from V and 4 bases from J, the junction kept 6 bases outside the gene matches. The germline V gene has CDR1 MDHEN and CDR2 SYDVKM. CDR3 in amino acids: CASSFYLAGGADTQYF. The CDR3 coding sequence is TGTGCCAGCAGTTTCTACCTAGCGGGAGGTGCAGATACGCAGTATTTT.

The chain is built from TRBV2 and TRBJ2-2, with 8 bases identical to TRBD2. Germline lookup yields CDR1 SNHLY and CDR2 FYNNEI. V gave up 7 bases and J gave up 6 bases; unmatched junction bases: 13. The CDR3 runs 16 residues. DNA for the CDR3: TGTGCCAGCAATCAGGACCCAGCGGGAGTGCCCGGGGAGCTGTTTTTT. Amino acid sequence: CASNQDPAGVPGELFF. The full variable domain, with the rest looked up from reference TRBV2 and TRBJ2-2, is EPEVTQTPSHQVTQMGQEVILRCVPISNHLYFYWYRQILGQKVEFLVSFYNNEISEKSEIFDDQFSVERPDGSNFTLKIRSTKLEDSAMYFCASNQDPAGVPGELFFGEGSRLTVL.

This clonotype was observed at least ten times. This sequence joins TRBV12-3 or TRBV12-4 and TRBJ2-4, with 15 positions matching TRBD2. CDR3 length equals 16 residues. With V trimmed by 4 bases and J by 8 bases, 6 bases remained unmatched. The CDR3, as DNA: TGTGCCAGCAGTTCAGGGACTAGCGGGAGGTGGTACATTCAGTACTTC. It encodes CASSSGTSGRWYIQYF.

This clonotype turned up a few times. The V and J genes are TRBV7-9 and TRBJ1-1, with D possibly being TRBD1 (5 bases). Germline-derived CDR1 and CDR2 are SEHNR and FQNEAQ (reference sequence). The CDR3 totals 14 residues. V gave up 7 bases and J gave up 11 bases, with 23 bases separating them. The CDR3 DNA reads TGTGCCAGCATCCTTGGAGGTCCGCCGGGGCAGGCTTTCTTT. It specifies CASILGGPPGQAFF.

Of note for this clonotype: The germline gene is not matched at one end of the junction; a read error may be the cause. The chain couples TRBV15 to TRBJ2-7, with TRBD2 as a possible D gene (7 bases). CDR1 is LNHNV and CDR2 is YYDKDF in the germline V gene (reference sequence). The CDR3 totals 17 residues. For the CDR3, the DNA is TGTGCCACCAGCAGAGGCCGTAGGGGGGAGGGCCCGACGGAGCGGTACTTC. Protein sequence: CATSRGRRGEGPTERYF.

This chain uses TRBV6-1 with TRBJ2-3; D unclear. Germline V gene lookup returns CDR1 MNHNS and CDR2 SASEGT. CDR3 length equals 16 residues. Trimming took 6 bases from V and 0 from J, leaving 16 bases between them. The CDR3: CASSLIGSSSTDTQYF. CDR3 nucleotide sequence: TGTGCCAGCAGCTTGATAGGGTCCTCTAGCACAGATACGCAGTATTTT.

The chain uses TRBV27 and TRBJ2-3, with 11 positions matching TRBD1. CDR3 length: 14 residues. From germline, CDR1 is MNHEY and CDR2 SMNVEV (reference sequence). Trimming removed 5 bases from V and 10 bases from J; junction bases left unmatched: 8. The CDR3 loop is CASSPGQGAEAQYF. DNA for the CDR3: TGTGCCAGCAGTCCCGGACAGGGGGCGGAAGCGCAGTATTTT.

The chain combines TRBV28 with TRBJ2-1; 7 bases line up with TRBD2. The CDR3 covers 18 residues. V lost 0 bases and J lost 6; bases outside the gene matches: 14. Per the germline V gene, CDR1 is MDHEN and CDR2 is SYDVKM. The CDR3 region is CASSLWVGWDYESNEQFF. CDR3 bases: TGTGCCAGCAGTTTATGGGTGGGATGGGACTACGAGAGCAATGAGCAGTTCTTC.

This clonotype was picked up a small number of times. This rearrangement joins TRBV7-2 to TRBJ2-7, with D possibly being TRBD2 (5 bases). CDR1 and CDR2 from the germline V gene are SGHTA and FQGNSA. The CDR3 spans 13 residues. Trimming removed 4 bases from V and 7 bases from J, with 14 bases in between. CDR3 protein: CASSSQLRLEQYF. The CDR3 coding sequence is TGTGCCAGCAGCTCCCAATTAAGACTAGAGCAGTACTTC.

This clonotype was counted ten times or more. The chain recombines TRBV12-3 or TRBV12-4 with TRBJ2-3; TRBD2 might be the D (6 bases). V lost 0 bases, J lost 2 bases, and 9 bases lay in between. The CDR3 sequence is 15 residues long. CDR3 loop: CASSLAAGYTDTQYF. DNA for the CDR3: TGTGCCAGCAGTTTAGCAGCGGGCTACACAGATACGCAGTATTTT.

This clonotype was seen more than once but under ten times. Here the CDR3 DNA reads TGCAGCGTTGAGACAGGGCGATTTTGGTACCAAGAGACCCAGTACTTC. Residues: CSVETGRFWYQETQYF. The chain couples TRBV29-1 to TRBJ2-5; 7 bases are a match to TRBD1. Germline CDR1 and CDR2: SQVTM and ANQGSEA. CDR3 size: 16 residues. J lost 0 bases, V lost 3 bases, and 10 bases had no gene match. The full variable domain, its missing parts supplied by reference TRBV29-1 and TRBJ2-5, is SAVISQKPSRDICQRGTSLTIQCQVDSQVTMMFWYRQQPGQSLTLIATANQGSEATYESGFVIDKFPISRPNLTFSTLTVSNMSPEDSSIYLCSVETGRFWYQETQYFGPGTRLLVL.

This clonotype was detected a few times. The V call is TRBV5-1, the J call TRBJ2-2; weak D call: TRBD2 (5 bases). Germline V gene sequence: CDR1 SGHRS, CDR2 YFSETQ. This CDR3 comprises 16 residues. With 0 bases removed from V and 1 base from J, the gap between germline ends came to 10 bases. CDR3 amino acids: CASSLVRGLNTGELFF. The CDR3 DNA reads TGCGCCAGCAGCTTGGTACGGGGTTTGAACACCGGGGAGCTGTTTTTT. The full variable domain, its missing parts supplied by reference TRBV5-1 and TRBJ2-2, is KAGVTQTPRYLIKTRGQQVTLSCSPISGHRSVSWYQQTPGQGLQFLFEYFSETQRNKGNFPGRFSGRQFSNSRSEMNVSTLELGDSALYLCASSLVRGLNTGELFFGEGSRLTVL.

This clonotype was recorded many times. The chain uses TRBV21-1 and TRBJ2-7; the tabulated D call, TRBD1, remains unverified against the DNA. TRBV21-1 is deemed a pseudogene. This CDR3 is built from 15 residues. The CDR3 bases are TGTGCCAGCAGCATCGACAGGGGCGACTCCTACGAGCAGTACTTC. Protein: CASSIDRGDSYEQYF.

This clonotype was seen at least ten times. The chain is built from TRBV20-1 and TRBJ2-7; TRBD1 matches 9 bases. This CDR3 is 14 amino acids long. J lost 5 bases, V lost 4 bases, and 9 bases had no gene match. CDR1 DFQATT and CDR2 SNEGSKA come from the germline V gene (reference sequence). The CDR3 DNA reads TGCAGTGCTACCCTTCCGGGACAGGGCGACGAGCAGTACTTC. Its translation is CSATLPGQGDEQYF.

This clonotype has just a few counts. The CDR3 DNA follows: TGTGCCAGCAGTGTGCTGCTAGCGGGAGGATTTCATGAGCAGTTCTTC. Its translation is CASSVLLAGGFHEQFF. The genes are TRBV2 and TRBJ2-1, with 11 bases matching TRBD2. The CDR3 contains 16 residues. V was pared by 4 bases and J by 8 bases, with 10 bases of the junction left unmatched. Germline CDR1 reads SNHLY; CDR2 reads FYNNEI.

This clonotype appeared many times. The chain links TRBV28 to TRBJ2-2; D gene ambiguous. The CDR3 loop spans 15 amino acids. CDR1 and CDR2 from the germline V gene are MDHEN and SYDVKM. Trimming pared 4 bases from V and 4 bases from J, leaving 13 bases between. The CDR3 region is CASSWFRVGTGELFF. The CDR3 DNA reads TGTGCCAGCAGTTGGTTTAGGGTGGGCACCGGGGAGCTGTTTTTT.

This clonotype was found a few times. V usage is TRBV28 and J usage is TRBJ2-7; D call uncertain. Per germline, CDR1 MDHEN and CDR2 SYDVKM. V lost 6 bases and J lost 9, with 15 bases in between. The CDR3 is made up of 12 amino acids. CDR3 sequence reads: CASSPPIVGQYF. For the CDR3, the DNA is TGTGCCAGCAGCCCTCCCATCGTCGGGCAGTACTTC.

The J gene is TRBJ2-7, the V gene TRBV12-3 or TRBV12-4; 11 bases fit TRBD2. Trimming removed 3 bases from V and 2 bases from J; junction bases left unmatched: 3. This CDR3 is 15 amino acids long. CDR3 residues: CASSFETSGTYEQYF. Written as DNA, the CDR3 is TGTGCCAGCAGTTTCGAGACTAGCGGGACCTACGAGCAGTACTTC.

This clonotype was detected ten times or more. As DNA, the CDR3 is TGCAGCGTTACTCCGGGACAGGGAAAGTCCACAGATACGCAGTATTTT. Its translation: CSVTPGQGKSTDTQYF. The chain links TRBV29-1 to TRBJ2-3, with TRBD1 matching over 9 bases. In germline, CDR1 is SQVTM, CDR2 ANQGSEA. CDR3 length: 16 residues. With V trimmed by 5 bases and J by 2 bases, 11 bases remained unmatched.

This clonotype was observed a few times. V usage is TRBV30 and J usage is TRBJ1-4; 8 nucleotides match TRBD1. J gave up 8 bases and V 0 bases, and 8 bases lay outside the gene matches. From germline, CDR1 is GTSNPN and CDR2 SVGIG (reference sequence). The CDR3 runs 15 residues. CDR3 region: CAWSVVSQGEEKLFF. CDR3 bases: TGTGCCTGGAGTGTAGTATCACAGGGGGAGGAAAAACTGTTTTTT.

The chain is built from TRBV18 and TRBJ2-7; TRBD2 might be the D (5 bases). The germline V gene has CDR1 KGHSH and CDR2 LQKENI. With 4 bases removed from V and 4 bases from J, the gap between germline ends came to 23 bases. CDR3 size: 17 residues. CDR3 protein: CASSLRTPRTGGYEQYF. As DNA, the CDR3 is TGTGCCAGCTCACTACGGACTCCCCGGACTGGCGGTTACGAGCAGTACTTC.

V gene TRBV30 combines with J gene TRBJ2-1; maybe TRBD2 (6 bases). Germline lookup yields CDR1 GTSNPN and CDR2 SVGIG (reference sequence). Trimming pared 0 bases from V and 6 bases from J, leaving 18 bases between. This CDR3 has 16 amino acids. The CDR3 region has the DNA TGTGCCTGGAGTGTACCCGGGGGTCGGTTAGGCAATGAGCAGTTCTTC. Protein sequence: CAWSVPGGRLGNEQFF.

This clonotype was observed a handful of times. The CDR3 bases are TGTGCCAGCAGCTCCGGGGACAGGGTGAACACTGAAGCTTTCTTT. Protein: CASSSGDRVNTEAFF. The genes are TRBV7-2 and TRBJ1-1, with TRBD1 matching 9 bases. The CDR3 has 15 residues. The germline gives CDR1 SGHTA, CDR2 FQGNSA. With 4 bases clipped from V and 0 bases from J, the junction kept 3 bases outside the gene matches.

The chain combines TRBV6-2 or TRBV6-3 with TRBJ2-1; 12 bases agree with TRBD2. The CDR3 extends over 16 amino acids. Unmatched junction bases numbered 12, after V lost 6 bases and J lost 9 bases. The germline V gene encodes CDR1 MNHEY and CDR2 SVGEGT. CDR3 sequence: CASRRASGRALGEQFF. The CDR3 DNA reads TGTGCCAGCAGACGAGCTAGCGGGAGGGCCTTAGGTGAGCAGTTCTTC.

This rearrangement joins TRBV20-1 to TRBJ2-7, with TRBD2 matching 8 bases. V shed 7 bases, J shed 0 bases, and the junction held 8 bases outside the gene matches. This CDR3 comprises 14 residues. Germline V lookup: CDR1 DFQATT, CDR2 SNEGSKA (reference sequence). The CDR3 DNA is TGCAGTGTCAGTAGCGGGAAGTTCTCCTACGAGCAGTACTTC. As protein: CSVSSGKFSYEQYF.